The 30 T cell receptor beta chains listed next were all sequenced from one sample in a study of blood T cells in healthy people across ages (dated by TCRdb to the mid-2010s). Library preparation employed 5' RACE. Data came from an Illumina HiSeq 2500. A second PCR of roughly 6 to 12 cycles was performed with a sample-barcoded 5' primer and a J-beta primer mix. TCRdb passed the public sequencing reads through fastp at Q25 and MiXCR, retaining productive beta sequences. Each CDR3 protein appears once, grouped with its most common genes and DNA. The sample table contains some 1.5 million distinct CDR3 sequences; only one count was recorded for roughly 30% of them. The biggest ten clones account for 6.5% to 8.5% of the sample. Sequencing input: blood. The receptors derive from a woman in her twenties or thirties in good health.

The rearrangement uses TRBV20-1 and TRBJ2-7; 8 nucleotides align to TRBD2. This CDR3 has 13 residues. J gave up 3 bases and V 5 bases, and 6 bases lay outside the gene matches. Germline loops: CDR1 DFQATT, CDR2 SNEGSKA (reference sequence). The CDR3 DNA reads TGCAGTGCTGAAACTAGCGGAAACTACGAGCAGTACTTC. Its translation: CSAETSGNYEQYF.

Comment on this clonotype: With a much larger clone just one base away, this may be a read error. The V and J genes are TRBV5-1 and TRBJ2-4; the match to TRBD1 covers 8 bases. Germline loops: CDR1 SGHRS, CDR2 YFSETQ. The CDR3 consists of 13 residues. The CDR3, as DNA: TGCGCCAACAGCAATGGACAGGGTAGGCGGCAGTACTTC. Amino acids: CANSNGQGRRQYF.

Note on this clonotype: At one of its ends the junction is not consistent with the germline gene, which may arise from a read error. This rearrangement joins TRBV18 to TRBJ2-3; D is perhaps TRBD1 or TRBD2 (5 bases each). The CDR3 consists of 16 residues. Germline CDR1 KGHSH, CDR2 LQKENI. The CDR3 loop is CAISPPQARRAATQYF. DNA for the CDR3: TGTGCCATCTCACCACCACAGGCGCGAAGAGCGGCTACGCAGTATTTT. The entire variable domain, with the rest obtained from reference TRBV18 and TRBJ2-3, is as follows: NAGVMQNPRHLVRRRGQEARLRCSPMKGHSHVYWYRQLPEEGLKFMVYLQKENIIDESGMPKERFSAEFPKEGPSILRIQQVVRGDSAAYFCAISPPQARRAATQYFGPGTRLTVL.

Only one count was recorded for this clonotype. A much larger clone lies one base from this, so it may be a read error. The CDR3 region is CASSLSPAGHYGYTF. CDR3 DNA: TGTGCCAGCAGCTTAAGTCCTGCAGGGCACTATGGCTACACCTTC. This sequence joins TRBV7-9 and TRBJ1-2; D may be TRBD1 (5 bases). CDR3 length equals 15 residues. V lost 2 bases and J lost 3, with 13 bases in between. The germline CDR1 and CDR2 sequences are SEHNR and FQNEAQ (reference sequence). Drawing the rest from reference TRBV7-9 and TRBJ1-2, the complete variable domain is DTGVSQNPRHKITKRGQNVTFRCDPISEHNRLYWYRQTLGQGPEFLTYFQNEAQLEKSRLLSDRFSAERPKGSFSTLEIQRTEQGDSAMYLCASSLSPAGHYGYTFGSGTRLTVV.

The chain links TRBV7-9 to TRBJ2-5, with D perhaps TRBD2 (6 bases). Germline CDR1 SEHNR, CDR2 FQNEAQ (reference sequence). This CDR3 region has 14 residues. Trimming removed 1 base at V and 4 bases at J, with 10 bases between. CDR3 bases: TGTGCCAGCAGCTTAGTAGCGGTAGTAGAGACCCAGTACTTC. It specifies CASSLVAVVETQYF.

The chain carries TRBV5-6 and TRBJ2-3; D may be TRBD1 (5 bases). The CDR3 is 15 amino acids. V gave up 7 bases and J gave up 7 bases, with 22 bases separating them. Germline CDR1 SGHDT, CDR2 YYEEEE. CDR3 DNA sequence: TGTGCCAGCTCCAGGGTGGGAAGCCAACACAATACGCAGTATTTT. Translation gives CASSRVGSQHNTQYF.

The CDR3 protein is CASSDGQPSSGNTIYF. As DNA, the CDR3 is TGCGCCAGCAGCGATGGACAGCCGAGCTCTGGAAACACCATATATTTT. This rearrangement joins TRBV5-1 to TRBJ1-3; perhaps TRBD1 as D (6 bases). The CDR3 is 16 amino acids. Germline V gene sequence: CDR1 SGHRS, CDR2 YFSETQ. V dropped 4 bases and J dropped 0 bases, with 14 bases sitting between them.

This sequence joins TRBV7-9 and TRBJ2-1; 13 positions agree with TRBD2. The length of the CDR3 is 16 residues. Looked up from germline, CDR1 is SEHNR and CDR2 is FQNEAQ (reference sequence). The J segment lost 5 bases and the V segment lost 5 bases, leaving 6 bases of the junction unmatched. The CDR3 DNA reads as TGTGCCAGCAGCGGAGGACTAGCGGGGGCCCACAATGAGCAGTTCTTC. This sequence encodes CASSGGLAGAHNEQFF.

Ten or more counts support this clonotype. V usage is TRBV6-2 or TRBV6-3 and J usage is TRBJ2-1, with 7 bases lining up with TRBD2. In germline, CDR1 is MNHEY, CDR2 SVGEGT. V lost 1 base and J lost 4; bases outside the gene matches: 10. CDR3 length: 17 amino acids. The CDR3 sequence is CASSYWASGAPYNEQFF. The CDR3 nucleotides are TGTGCCAGCAGTTACTGGGCTAGCGGAGCGCCTTACAATGAGCAGTTCTTC.

This clonotype was counted at least ten times. This chain connects TRBV7-2 to TRBJ2-6; no clear D. The CDR3 loop spans 15 amino acids. Deletions cut 3 bases from V and 0 bases from J, with 6 bases between. CDR1 SGHTA and CDR2 FQGNSA come from the germline V gene. The CDR3 region is CASSFQSSGANVLTF. In DNA form, the CDR3 reads TGTGCCAGCAGCTTTCAGAGCTCTGGGGCCAACGTCCTGACTTTC.

The V gene is TRBV20-1, the J gene TRBJ1-1; D is perhaps TRBD1 (5 bases). The V and J ends lost 5 bases and 1 base respectively, with 11 bases between them. CDR1 is DFQATT and CDR2 is SNEGSKA in the germline V gene (reference sequence). CDR3 length: 13 amino acids. The CDR3 DNA sequence: TGCAGTGCTTCAGAAGACAGGAACACTGAAGCTTTCTTT. Amino acid sequence: CSASEDRNTEAFF.

The chain's CDR3 is CAISGGDTTYQETQYF. Written as DNA, the CDR3 is TGTGCCATCAGTGGGGGGGACACAACGTACCAAGAGACCCAGTACTTC. The chain employs TRBV10-3 and TRBJ2-5; D may be TRBD1 or TRBD2 (6 bases each). The V gene lost 4 bases and the J gene lost 0 bases, with 15 bases spanning the gap. CDR1 and CDR2 from the germline V gene are ENHRY and SYGVKD. The CDR3 totals 16 residues.

The chain carries TRBV6-1 and TRBJ2-3, with D unclear. The CDR3 is 11 amino acids. Germline V gives CDR1 MNHNS, CDR2 SASEGT. V lost 5 bases, J lost 4 bases, and 4 bases lay in between. In nucleotides, the CDR3 is TGTGCCAGCAGTTGGCCAGATACGCAGTATTTT. Translation gives CASSWPDTQYF.

Notes on this clonotype: A much larger clonotype is one base distant, so this may be a read error. The chain combines TRBV6-5 with TRBJ2-1, with 14 bases that match TRBD2. The end of the DNA aligns better with TRBJ2-7, so the J call may be wrong. Germline assignment: CDR1 MNHEY and CDR2 SVGAGI. The CDR3 runs 19 residues. The CDR3 sequence: CASSYWSGTSGSPYNEQYF. CDR3 nucleotides: TGTGCCAGCAGTTATTGGAGCGGGACTAGCGGGAGCCCCTACAATGAGCAGTACTTC.

As regards this clonotype: Germline and junction disagree at one end, which may indicate a read error. This chain links TRBV7-9 with TRBJ2-7; D perhaps matches TRBD1 (7 bases). The V gene's germline CDR1 is SEHNR and CDR2 FQNEAQ (reference sequence). The CDR3 loop spans 16 amino acids. The CDR3 protein is CTSSLGGGGTLREQYF. DNA for the CDR3: TGTACCAGCAGCTTAGGAGGGGGCGGGACTCTTCGCGAGCAGTACTTC.

The chain couples TRBV20-1 to TRBJ2-1; D is uncertain. The J call may not be correct, given that the DNA end is closer to TRBJ2-7. Germline V CDR1 and CDR2: DFQATT, SNEGSKA (reference sequence). This CDR3 spans 14 amino acids. The CDR3: CSAHRRPSYNEQYF. Here the CDR3 DNA reads TGCAGTGCTCACCGACGACCCTCCTACAATGAGCAGTACTTC.

The rearrangement joins TRBV20-1 to TRBJ2-6, with 10 bases that match TRBD1. The germline V gene encodes CDR1 DFQATT and CDR2 SNEGSKA (reference sequence). V lost 6 bases and J lost 1; bases outside the gene matches: 6. This CDR3 region has 16 residues. The CDR3 DNA sequence: TGCAGTGCGCCGGGGACAGGGGTTTCTGGGGCCAACGTCCTGACTTTC. This sequence encodes CSAPGTGVSGANVLTF.

This clonotype was counted at least ten times. J is TRBJ2-7 and V is TRBV10-3, with D possibly being TRBD2 (6 bases). Per germline, CDR1 ENHRY and CDR2 SYGVKD. Trimming removed 2 bases at V and 7 bases at J, with 6 bases between. This CDR3 region has 11 residues. The CDR3, as DNA: TGTGCCATCAGTGAGGGGGGGGAGCAGTACTTC. Translated, it gives CAISEGGEQYF.

This chain uses TRBV6-5 with TRBJ1-2; 9 bases align to TRBD1. The CDR3 is 14 amino acids. With V trimmed by 6 bases and J by 3 bases, 5 bases remained unmatched. Per the germline V gene, CDR1 is MNHEY and CDR2 is SVGAGI. The CDR3 bases are TGTGCCAGCAGAAGGACAGGGGTTTACTATGGCTACACCTTC. This codes for CASRRTGVYYGYTF.

V usage is TRBV12-3 or TRBV12-4 and J usage is TRBJ1-4, with D unresolved. Trimming took off 3 bases at V and 0 bases at J, with 8 bases between the two ends. The CDR3 extends over 15 amino acids. CDR3 sequence (DNA): TGTGCCAGCAGTTTCTCGGGCTCAACTAATGAAAAACTGTTTTTT. Translating it yields CASSFSGSTNEKLFF.

V gene TRBV28 combines with J gene TRBJ2-6, with D unresolved. Germline loops: CDR1 MDHEN, CDR2 SYDVKM. Trimming pared 6 bases from V and 2 bases from J, leaving 11 bases between. The CDR3 loop spans 15 amino acids. In DNA, the CDR3 is TGTGCCAGCAGCTCCCGGTCAGCTGGGGCCAACGTCCTGACTTTC. Translated: CASSSRSAGANVLTF.

J is TRBJ2-1 and V is TRBV4-1; 7 bases fit TRBD2. The V segment lost 0 bases and the J segment 4 bases; nucleotides outside the gene matches: 6. Germline CDR1 and CDR2: MGHRA and YSYEKL. The CDR3 is 16 residues long. This CDR3 is CASSQEWRGSYNEQFF. CDR3 bases: TGCGCCAGCAGCCAAGAGTGGCGGGGGTCTTACAATGAGCAGTTCTTC.

This clonotype was observed a single time. The V gene is TRBV3-1, the J gene TRBJ1-6; TRBD1 might be the D (5 bases). The CDR3 covers 16 residues. From germline, CDR1 is LGHDT and CDR2 YNNKEL (reference sequence). The V and J ends lost 3 bases and 7 bases respectively, with 16 bases between them. Here the CDR3 reads CASSHKTGTVNSPLHF. The CDR3, as DNA: TGTGCCAGCAGCCACAAAACCGGGACCGTCAATTCACCCCTCCACTTT.

There are many counts of this clonotype. This sequence joins TRBV9 and TRBJ2-7, with 9 bases lining up with TRBD1. Germline CDR1 is SGDLS and CDR2 is YYNGEE. The CDR3 runs to 16 residues. V trimming: 0 bases; J trimming: 5 bases; junction bases outside the gene matches: 9. The CDR3 is CASSVAPGQGKDEQYF. CDR3 DNA sequence: TGTGCCAGCAGCGTAGCGCCGGGACAGGGAAAAGACGAGCAGTACTTC.

This clonotype was recorded at least ten times. A single base separates this from a much larger clone, so it may be a read error. J is TRBJ2-3 and V is TRBV10-3; 8 nucleotides align to TRBD2. This CDR3 comprises 14 residues. From germline, CDR1 is ENHRY and CDR2 SYGVKD. Trimming at V came to 5 bases and at J to 5 bases, leaving 6 bases not matched to a gene. As DNA, the CDR3 is TGTGCCATCAGTCCAGCGGGGGAGGGAGATACGCAGTATTTT. Encoded protein: CAISPAGEGDTQYF.

At least ten counts were recorded for this clonotype. The chain joins TRBV7-9 to TRBJ1-5; D is uncertain. The CDR3 is 13 amino acids. Germline V gene lookup returns CDR1 SEHNR and CDR2 FQNEAQ (reference sequence). Trimming removed 2 bases from V and 5 bases from J, with 7 bases in between. In DNA, the CDR3 is TGTGCCAGCAGCTTATTCCCCGATCAGCCCCAGCATTTT. It yields the protein CASSLFPDQPQHF.

V is TRBV6-5 and J is TRBJ2-7; D possibly corresponds to TRBD1 (5 bases). Trimming pared 0 bases from V and 2 bases from J, leaving 11 bases between. The CDR3 consists of 15 residues. Germline V lookup: CDR1 MNHEY, CDR2 SVGAGI. The CDR3 is CASSYSSPTAYEQYF. For the CDR3, the DNA is TGTGCCAGCAGTTACTCGAGTCCGACAGCCTACGAGCAGTACTTC.

This chain uses TRBV11-3 with TRBJ1-3; maybe TRBD1 (5 bases). There are 14 residues in the CDR3. The germline CDR1 and CDR2 sequences are SGHNT and YENEEA. Trimming removed 3 bases from V and 6 bases from J, with 12 bases in between. CDR3 coding DNA: TGTGCCAGCAGCTTTAAGGGGCCGTTAAACACCATATATTTT. It translates to CASSFKGPLNTIYF.

This clonotype was recorded at least ten times. V and J are TRBV6-6 and TRBJ2-3; D remains unclear. V was clipped by 2 bases and J by 5 bases, with 5 bases between them. The germline V gene has CDR1 MNHNY and CDR2 SVGAGI (reference sequence). This CDR3 spans 12 amino acids. CDR3 protein: CASSYPRDTQYF. The CDR3 coding sequence is TGTGCCAGCAGTTACCCGAGAGATACGCAGTATTTT.

The CDR3, as DNA: TGCGCCAGCAGCGACCCGGGCGAATCGGCTGGGGAGACCCAGTACTTC. Its protein is CASSDPGESAGETQYF. This chain links TRBV5-1 with TRBJ2-5; D is undetermined. CDR3 length: 16 residues. Germline CDR1 SGHRS, CDR2 YFSETQ. Between the trimmed V and J ends, which lost 4 bases and 5 bases, there was a span of 21 bases.